Below, 4 T cell receptor beta chains from the same sample are listed, as sequenced in a study of cytomegalovirus exposure and HLA in healthy donors. Primers included in the PCR were 60 Vbeta and 13 Jbeta primers. Profiling relied on immunoSEQ multiplex PCR, and the TCRdb table lists in-frame clones only, not all of them. The table lists 200,000 to 250,000 clones, around 89% of them singletons. The sequenced material came from PBMCs. These receptors were collected from a woman in her late teens or twenties in good health and CMV-seronegative.

The CDR3 nucleotides read TGCAGCGTTGAGCGACAGGGTCCAGCTTTCTTT. This codes for CSVERQGPAFF. The chain carries TRBV29-1 and TRBJ1-1, with 7 bases aligning to TRBD1. Germline CDR1 and CDR2: SQVTM and ANQGSEA. This CDR3 has 11 amino acids. V lost 3 bases to trimming and J lost 10 bases; unmatched junction nucleotides: 5.

CDR3 sequence: CAWSVGGSGSPYEQYF. The CDR3 DNA sequence: TGTGCCTGGAGTGTCGGCGGTAGCGGGAGTCCCTACGAGCAGTACTTC. This rearrangement joins TRBV30 to TRBJ2-7; 9 bases are shared with TRBD2. V lost 0 bases, J lost 2 bases, and 8 bases stayed unmatched. This CDR3 region has 16 residues. Per germline, CDR1 GTSNPN and CDR2 SVGIG (reference sequence).

This clone was detected once. Relative to the germline gene, one junction end is altered; a read error may explain this. V is TRBV7-9 and J is TRBJ2-1; D remains ambiguous. The CDR3 runs 13 residues. Germline loops: CDR1 SEHNR, CDR2 FQNEAQ (reference sequence). The CDR3 is CSSSPPRYNEQFF. For the CDR3, the DNA is TGTTCCAGCAGCCCCCCCAGATACAATGAGCAGTTCTTC.

This clone was detected only a few times. The J gene is TRBJ2-3, the V gene TRBV19; D may be TRBD2 (6 bases). The V gene lost 8 bases and the J gene lost 5 bases, with 11 bases spanning the gap. The CDR3 totals 12 residues. Germline loops: CDR1 LNHDA, CDR2 SQIVND (reference sequence). The CDR3 nucleotides are TGTGCCAGTGGCGGGGCCAGAGATACGCAGTATTTT. This encodes CASGGARDTQYF.